This T cell receptor beta chain was retrieved from a study of CD8+ T cells in alopecia areata. Findings of the study overall: Sequenced scalp T cells also include alphabeta T cells resident in normal skin.

Note on this clone: Its antigen is not known.

The CDR3 loop spans 15 amino acids. From germline, CDR1 is MDHEN and CDR2 SYDVKM. J gave up 4 bases and V 3 bases, and 7 bases lay outside the gene matches. Extracted RNA was reverse transcribed, and the resulting cDNA served as sequencing template. Data came from immunoSEQ multiplex PCR; TCRdb stores just in-frame clones and leaves some out. The table shows 100,000 to 150,000 clones, with around three fifths occurring only once. The rearrangement links TRBV28 to TRBJ2-7; 9 bases map to TRBD2. This clonotype was sampled from a human donor with alopecia areata. The sample was CD4+ T cells sorted from blood, taken at week 0. CDR3 residues: CASSLASGTPYEQYF. The CDR3 DNA sequence: TGTGCCAGCAGTTTGGCTAGCGGGACCCCTTACGAGCAGTACTTC.